These 2 T cell receptor beta chains share one sample of origin, sequenced in a study of shared clonotypes between healthy human individuals. Using immunoSEQ multiplex PCR, the repertoire was profiled, and TCRdb retains in-frame clones only, with some absent. The sample holds approximately 940,000 clones; less than 85% are singletons and the top ten take approximately 1.5%. The sample taken for sequencing was memory CD4+ T cells sorted from blood. The sample's subset: CD45RA-negative fraction. These receptor sequences come from a man younger than 35 in good health.

The chain recombines TRBV2 with TRBJ2-1; TRBD1 matches at 7 bases. The CDR3 runs to 15 residues. In germline, CDR1 is SNHLY, CDR2 FYNNEI. V lost 6 bases to trimming and J lost 2 bases; unmatched junction nucleotides: 7. CDR3 in DNA: TGTGCCAGCAGGTTGACAGGGTTCCCCTACAATGAGCAGTTCTTC. This codes for CASRLTGFPYNEQFF.

This clone came up a few times. The chain couples TRBV7-2 to TRBJ1-5; tentative D call: TRBD1 (5 bases). The V gene's germline CDR1 is SGHTA and CDR2 FQGNSA. There are 14 residues in the CDR3. V lost 3 bases and J 3 bases, leaving 9 bases between the germline ends. Here the CDR3 DNA reads TGTGCCAGCAGCTTCGACAGCTACAATCAGCCCCAGCATTTT. As protein: CASSFDSYNQPQHF.